This paragraph covers one T cell receptor (beta chain) sequence. This sample was taken from a study of identical twins. Everyone who donated was a healthy Caucasian. A single record per CDR3 protein comes from TCRdb applying MiXCR to the 5' RACE reads. The data hold under 800,000 distinct CDR3 sequences, with over 20% observed a single time. CDR3 length equals 12 residues. V gave up 4 bases and J gave up 1 base, with 7 bases separating them. Germline-derived CDR1 and CDR2 are SQVTM and ANQGSEA. These sequences were also reported in another study, on T cells expressing NK-cell markers. That publication notes: Beta-chain profiling covered CD3+CD56+NKG2C+, CD3+CD56+NKG2C- and CD3+CD56-NKG2C+ sorted subsets.

The TCR was taken from a woman younger than 35 in good health. Sequencing input: PBMCs. The chain has TRBV29-1 and TRBJ1-1, with D possibly matching TRBD1 (6 bases). CDR3 bases: TGCAGCGTTGCACAGGGGAACACTGAAGCTTTCTTT. Residues: CSVAQGNTEAFF.